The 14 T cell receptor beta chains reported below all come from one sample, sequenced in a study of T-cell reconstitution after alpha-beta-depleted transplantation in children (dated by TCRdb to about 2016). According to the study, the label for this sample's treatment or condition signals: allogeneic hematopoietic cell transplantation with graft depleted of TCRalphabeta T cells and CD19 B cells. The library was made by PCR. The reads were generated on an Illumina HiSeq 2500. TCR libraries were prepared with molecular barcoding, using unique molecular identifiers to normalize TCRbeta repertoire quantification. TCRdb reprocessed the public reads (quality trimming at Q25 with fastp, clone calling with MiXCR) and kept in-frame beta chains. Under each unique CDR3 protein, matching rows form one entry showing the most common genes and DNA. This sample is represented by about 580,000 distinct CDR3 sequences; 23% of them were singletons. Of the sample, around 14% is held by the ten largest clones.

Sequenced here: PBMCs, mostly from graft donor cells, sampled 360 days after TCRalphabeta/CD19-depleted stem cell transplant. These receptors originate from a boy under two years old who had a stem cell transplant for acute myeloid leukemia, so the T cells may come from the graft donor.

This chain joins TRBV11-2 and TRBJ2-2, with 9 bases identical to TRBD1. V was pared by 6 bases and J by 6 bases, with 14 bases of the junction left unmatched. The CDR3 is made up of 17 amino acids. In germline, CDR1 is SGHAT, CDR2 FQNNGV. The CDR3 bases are TGTGCCAGCAGTACACCGTGGGGACAGGGATCGGCCGGGGAGCTGTTTTTT. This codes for CASSTPWGQGSAGELFF.

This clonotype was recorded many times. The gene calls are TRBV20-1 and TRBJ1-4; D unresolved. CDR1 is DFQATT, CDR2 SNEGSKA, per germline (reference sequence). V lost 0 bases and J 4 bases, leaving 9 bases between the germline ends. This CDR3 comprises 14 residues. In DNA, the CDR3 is TGCAGTGCTAGAGAGGACGCCGTTAATGAAAAACTGTTTTTT. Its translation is CSAREDAVNEKLFF.

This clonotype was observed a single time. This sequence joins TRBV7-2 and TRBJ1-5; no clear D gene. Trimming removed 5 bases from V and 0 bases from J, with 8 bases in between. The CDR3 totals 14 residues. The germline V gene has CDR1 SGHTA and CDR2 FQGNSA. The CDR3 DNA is TGTGCCAGCAGCCCCAGTCATAGCAATCAGCCCCAGCATTTT. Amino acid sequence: CASSPSHSNQPQHF.

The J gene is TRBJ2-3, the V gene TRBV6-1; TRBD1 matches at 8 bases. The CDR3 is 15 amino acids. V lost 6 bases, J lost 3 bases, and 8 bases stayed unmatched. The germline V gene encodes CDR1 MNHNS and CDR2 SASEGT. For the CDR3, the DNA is TGTGCCAGCAGCCCACTCCGACAGGGGACAGATACGCAGTATTTT. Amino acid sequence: CASSPLRQGTDTQYF.

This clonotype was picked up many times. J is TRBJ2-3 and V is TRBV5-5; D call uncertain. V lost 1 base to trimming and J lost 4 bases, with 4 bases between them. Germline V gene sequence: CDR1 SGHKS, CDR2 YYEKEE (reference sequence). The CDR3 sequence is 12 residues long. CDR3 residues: CASSLFPDTQYF. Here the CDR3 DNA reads TGTGCCAGCAGCTTGTTCCCAGATACGCAGTATTTT.

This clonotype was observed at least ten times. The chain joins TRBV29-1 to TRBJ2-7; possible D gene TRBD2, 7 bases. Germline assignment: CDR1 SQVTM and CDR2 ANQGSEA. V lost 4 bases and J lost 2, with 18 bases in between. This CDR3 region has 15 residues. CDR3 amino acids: CSVVGVRGGTYEQYF. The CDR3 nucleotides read TGCAGCGTTGTGGGGGTGAGGGGGGGCACCTACGAGCAGTACTTC.

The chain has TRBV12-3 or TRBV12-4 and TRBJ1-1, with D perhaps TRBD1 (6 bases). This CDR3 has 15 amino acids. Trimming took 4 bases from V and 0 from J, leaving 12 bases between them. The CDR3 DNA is TGTGCCAGCAGTTCGAACAGGGCCCTGAACACTGAAGCTTTCTTT. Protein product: CASSSNRALNTEAFF.

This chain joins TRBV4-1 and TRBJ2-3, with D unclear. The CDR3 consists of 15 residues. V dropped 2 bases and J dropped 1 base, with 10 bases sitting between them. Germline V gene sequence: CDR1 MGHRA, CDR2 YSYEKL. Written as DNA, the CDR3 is TGCGCCAGCAGCCAATCCAGCGCCGGCACAGATACGCAGTATTTT. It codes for CASSQSSAGTDTQYF.

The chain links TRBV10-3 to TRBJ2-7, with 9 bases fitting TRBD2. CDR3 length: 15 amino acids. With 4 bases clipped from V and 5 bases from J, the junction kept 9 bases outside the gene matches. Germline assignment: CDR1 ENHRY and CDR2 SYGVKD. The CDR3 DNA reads TGTGCCATCAGTGCCGGGCGGGGGGGCAGAAACGAGCAGTACTTC. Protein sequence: CAISAGRGGRNEQYF.

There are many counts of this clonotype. The CDR3 bases are TGCAGCGTAACAGGGGTCACAGATACGCAGTATTTT. It specifies CSVTGVTDTQYF. The chain joins TRBV29-1 to TRBJ2-3; 7 bases line up with TRBD1. The J segment lost 2 bases and the V segment lost 6 bases, leaving 2 bases of the junction unmatched. Germline V gives CDR1 SQVTM, CDR2 ANQGSEA. This CDR3 has 12 amino acids.

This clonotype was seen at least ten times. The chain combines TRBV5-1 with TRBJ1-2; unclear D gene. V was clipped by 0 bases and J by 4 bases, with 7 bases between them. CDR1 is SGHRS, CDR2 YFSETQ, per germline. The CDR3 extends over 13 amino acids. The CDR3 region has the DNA TGCGCCAGCAGCTTGGACGGATTCTATGGCTACACCTTC. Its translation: CASSLDGFYGYTF.

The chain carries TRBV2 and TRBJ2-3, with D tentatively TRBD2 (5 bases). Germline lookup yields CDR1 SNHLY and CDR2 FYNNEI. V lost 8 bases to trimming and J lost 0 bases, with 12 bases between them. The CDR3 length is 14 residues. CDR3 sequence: CASSRAASTDTQYF. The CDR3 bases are TGTGCCAGCTCCCGAGCGGCAAGCACAGATACGCAGTATTTT.

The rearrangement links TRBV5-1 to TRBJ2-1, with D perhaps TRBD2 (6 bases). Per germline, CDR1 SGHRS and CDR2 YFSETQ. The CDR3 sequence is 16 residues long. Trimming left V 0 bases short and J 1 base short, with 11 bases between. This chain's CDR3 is CASSLVLANSYNEQFF. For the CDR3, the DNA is TGCGCCAGCAGCTTGGTCCTAGCGAATTCCTACAATGAGCAGTTCTTC.

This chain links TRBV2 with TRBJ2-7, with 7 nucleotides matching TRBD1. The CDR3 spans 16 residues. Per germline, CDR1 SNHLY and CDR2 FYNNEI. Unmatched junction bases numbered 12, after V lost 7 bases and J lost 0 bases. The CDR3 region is CASNQGQSLGSYEQYF. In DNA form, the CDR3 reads TGTGCCAGCAACCAGGGACAGTCCCTAGGCTCCTACGAGCAGTACTTC.